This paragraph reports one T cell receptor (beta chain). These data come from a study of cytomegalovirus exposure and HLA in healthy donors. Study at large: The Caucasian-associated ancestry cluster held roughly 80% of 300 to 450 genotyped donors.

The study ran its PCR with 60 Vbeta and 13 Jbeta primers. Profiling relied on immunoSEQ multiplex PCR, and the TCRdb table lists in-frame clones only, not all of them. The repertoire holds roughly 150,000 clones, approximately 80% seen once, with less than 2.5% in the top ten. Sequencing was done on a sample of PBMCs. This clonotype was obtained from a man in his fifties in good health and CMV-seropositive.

This CDR3 is CASSLGARGNEQFF. The DNA for the CDR3 is TGTGCCAGCAGCTTAGGGGCTCGGGGGAATGAGCAGTTCTTC. This chain joins TRBV7-3 and TRBJ2-1, with a possible D match to TRBD2 (6 bases). V lost 2 bases, J lost 7 bases, and 12 bases lay in between. CDR1 is SGHTA and CDR2 is FQGTGA in the germline V gene. CDR3 length: 14 amino acids. The full variable domain, completed using reference TRBV7-3 and TRBJ2-1, is GAGVSQTPSNKVTEKGKYVELRCDPISGHTALYWYRQSLGQGPEFLIYFQGTGAADDSGLPNDRFFAVRPEGSVSTLKIQRTERGDSAVYLCASSLGARGNEQFFGPGTRLTVL.